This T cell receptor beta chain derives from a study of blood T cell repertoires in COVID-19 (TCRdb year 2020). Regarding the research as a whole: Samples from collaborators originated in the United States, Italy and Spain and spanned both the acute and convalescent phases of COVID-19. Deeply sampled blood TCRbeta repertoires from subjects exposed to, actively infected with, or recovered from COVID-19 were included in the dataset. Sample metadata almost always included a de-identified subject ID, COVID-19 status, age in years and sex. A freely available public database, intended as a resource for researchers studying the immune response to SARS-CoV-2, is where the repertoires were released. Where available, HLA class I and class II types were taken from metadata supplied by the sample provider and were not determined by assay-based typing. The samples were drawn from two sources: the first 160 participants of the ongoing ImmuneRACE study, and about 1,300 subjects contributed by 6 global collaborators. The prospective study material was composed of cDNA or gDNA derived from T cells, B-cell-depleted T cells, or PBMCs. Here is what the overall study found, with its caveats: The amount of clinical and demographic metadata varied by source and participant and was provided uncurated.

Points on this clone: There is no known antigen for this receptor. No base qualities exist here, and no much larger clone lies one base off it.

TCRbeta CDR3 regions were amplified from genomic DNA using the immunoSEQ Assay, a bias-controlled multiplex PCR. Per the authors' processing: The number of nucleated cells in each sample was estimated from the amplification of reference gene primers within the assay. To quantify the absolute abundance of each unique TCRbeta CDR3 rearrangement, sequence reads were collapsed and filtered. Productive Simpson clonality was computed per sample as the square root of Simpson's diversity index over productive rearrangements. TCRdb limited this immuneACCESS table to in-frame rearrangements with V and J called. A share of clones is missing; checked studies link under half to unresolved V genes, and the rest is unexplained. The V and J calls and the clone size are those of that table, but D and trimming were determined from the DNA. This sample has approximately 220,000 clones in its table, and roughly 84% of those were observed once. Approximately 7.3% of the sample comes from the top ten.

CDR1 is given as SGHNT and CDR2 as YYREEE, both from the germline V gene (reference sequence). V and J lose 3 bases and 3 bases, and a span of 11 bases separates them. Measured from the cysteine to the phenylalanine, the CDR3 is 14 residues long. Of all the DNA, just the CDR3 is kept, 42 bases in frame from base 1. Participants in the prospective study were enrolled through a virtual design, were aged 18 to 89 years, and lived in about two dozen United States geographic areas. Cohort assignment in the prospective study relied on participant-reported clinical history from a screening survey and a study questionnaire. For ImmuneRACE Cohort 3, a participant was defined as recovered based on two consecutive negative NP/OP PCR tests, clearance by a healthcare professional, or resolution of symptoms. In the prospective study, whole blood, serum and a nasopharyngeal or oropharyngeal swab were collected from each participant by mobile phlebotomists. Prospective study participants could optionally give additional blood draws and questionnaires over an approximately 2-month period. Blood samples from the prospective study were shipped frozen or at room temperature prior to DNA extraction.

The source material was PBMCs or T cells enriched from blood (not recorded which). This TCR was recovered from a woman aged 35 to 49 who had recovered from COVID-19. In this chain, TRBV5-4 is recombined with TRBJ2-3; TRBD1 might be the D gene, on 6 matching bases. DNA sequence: TGTGCCAGCAGCTCAGGGGAATGGACAGATACGCAGTATTTT. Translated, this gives CASSSGEWTDTQYF.